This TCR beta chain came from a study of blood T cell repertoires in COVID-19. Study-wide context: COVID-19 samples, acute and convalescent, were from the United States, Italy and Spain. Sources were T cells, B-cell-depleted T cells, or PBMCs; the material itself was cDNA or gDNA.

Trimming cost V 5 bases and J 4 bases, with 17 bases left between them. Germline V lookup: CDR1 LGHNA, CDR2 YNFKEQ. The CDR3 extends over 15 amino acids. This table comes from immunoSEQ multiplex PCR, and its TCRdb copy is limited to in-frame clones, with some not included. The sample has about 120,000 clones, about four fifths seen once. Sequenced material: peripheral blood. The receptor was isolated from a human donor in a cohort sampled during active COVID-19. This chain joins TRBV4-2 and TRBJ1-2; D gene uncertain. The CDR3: CASSSQAGISYGYTF. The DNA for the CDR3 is TGTGCCAGCAGCTCCCAGGCCGGGATCAGCTATGGCTACACCTTC.